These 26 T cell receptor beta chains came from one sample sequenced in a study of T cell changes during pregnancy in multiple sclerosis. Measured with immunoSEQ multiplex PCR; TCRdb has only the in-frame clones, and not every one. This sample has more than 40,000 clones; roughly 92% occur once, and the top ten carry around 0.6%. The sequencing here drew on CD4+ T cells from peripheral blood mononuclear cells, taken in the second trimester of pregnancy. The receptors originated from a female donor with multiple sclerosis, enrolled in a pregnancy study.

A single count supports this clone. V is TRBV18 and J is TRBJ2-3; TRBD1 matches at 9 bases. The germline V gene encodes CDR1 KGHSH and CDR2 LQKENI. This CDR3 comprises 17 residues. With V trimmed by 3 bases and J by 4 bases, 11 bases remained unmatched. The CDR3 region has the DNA TGTGCCAGCTCACCCCGACAGGGGGTCCCTGCGGCAGATACGCAGTATTTT. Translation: CASSPRQGVPAADTQYF.

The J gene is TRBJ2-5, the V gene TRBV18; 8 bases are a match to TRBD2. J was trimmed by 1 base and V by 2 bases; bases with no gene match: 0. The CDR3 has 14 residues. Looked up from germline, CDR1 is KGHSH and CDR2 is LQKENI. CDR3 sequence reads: CASSPTSGQETQYF. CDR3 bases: TGTGCCAGCTCACCAACTAGCGGCCAAGAGACCCAGTACTTC.

CDR3 DNA sequence: TGTGCCAGCACCAGGACAGGGATTTTTTACGAGCAGTACTTC. It yields the protein CASTRTGIFYEQYF. The chain joins TRBV6-1 to TRBJ2-7; 8 bases map to TRBD1. The CDR3 spans 14 residues. The germline gives CDR1 MNHNS, CDR2 SASEGT. V lost 7 bases to trimming and J lost 4 bases; unmatched junction nucleotides: 9.

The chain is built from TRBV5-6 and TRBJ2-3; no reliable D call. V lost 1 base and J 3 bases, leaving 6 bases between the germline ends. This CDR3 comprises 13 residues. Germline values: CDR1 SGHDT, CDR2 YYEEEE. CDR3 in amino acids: CASSLTPTDTQYF. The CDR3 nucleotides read TGTGCCAGCAGCTTGACACCGACAGATACGCAGTATTTT. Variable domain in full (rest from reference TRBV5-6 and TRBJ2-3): DAGVTQSPTHLIKTRGQQVTLRCSPKSGHDTVSWYQQALGQGPQFIFQYYEEEERQRGNFPDRFSGHQFPNYSSELNVNALLLGDSALYLCASSLTPTDTQYFGPGTRLTVL.

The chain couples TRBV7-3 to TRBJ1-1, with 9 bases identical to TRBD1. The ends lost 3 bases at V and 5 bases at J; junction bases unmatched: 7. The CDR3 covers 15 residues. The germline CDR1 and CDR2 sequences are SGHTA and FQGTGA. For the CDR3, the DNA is TGTGCCAGCAGCTTTACAGGGGGCAGCGGGACTGAAGCTTTCTTT. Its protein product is CASSFTGGSGTEAFF.

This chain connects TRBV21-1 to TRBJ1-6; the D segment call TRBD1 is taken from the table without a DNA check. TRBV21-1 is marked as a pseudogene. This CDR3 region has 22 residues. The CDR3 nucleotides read TGTGCCAGCAGCAAAAACCAAGTCGGGGGGACAGGGGTCAGCCCCTATAATTCACCCCTCCACTTT. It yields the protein CASSKNQVGGTGVSPYNSPLHF.

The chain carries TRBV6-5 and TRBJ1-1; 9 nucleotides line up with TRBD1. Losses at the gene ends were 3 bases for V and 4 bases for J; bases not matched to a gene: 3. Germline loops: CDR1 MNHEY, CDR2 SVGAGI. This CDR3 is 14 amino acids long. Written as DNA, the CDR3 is TGTGCCAGCAGTTATGGACAGGGGATCACTGAAGCTTTCTTT. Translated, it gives CASSYGQGITEAFF.

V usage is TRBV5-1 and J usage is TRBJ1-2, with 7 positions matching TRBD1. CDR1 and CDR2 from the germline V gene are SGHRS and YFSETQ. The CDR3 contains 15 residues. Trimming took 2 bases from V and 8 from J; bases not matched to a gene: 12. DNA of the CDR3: TGCGCCAGCAGCTTAACAGGGGTAGGGAACCGGGGCTACACCTTC. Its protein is CASSLTGVGNRGYTF.

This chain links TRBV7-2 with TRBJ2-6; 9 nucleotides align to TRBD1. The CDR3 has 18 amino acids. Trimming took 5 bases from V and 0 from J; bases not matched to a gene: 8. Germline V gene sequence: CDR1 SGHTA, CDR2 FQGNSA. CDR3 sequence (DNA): TGTGCCAGCAGCGCGAGGGGGACAGGGATCTCTGGGGCCAACGTCCTGACTTTC. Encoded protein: CASSARGTGISGANVLTF.

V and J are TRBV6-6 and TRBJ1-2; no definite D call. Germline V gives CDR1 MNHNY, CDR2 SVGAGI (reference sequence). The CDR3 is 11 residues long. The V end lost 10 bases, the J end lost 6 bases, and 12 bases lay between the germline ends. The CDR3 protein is CAIKWLDGYTF. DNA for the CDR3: TGTGCCATTAAATGGCTCGATGGCTACACCTTC.

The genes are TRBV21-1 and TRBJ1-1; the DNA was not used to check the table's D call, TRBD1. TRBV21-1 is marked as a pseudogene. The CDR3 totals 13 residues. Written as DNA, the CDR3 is TGTGCCAGCAGCAGACCAGGGTTTGCTGAAGCTTTCTTT. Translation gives CASSRPGFAEAFF.

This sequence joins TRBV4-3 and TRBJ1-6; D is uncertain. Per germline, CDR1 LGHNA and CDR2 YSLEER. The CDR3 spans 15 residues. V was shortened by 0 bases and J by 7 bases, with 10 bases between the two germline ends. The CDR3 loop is CASSQESGLNSPLHF. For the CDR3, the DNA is TGCGCCAGCAGCCAAGAAAGCGGACTGAATTCACCCCTCCACTTT.

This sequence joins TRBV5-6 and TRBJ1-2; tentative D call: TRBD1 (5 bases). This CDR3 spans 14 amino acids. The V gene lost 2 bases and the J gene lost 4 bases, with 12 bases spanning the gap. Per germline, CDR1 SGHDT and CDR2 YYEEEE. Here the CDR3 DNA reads TGTGCCAGCAGCTTCGGACAAAACCGCTATGGCTACACCTTC. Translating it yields CASSFGQNRYGYTF.

CDR3 loop: CASSDRAGAKNIQYF. The CDR3, as DNA: TGTGCCAGTAGTGACAGGGCGGGAGCCAAAAACATTCAGTACTTC. The V and J genes are TRBV19 and TRBJ2-4; TRBD1 matches 7 bases. The length of the CDR3 is 15 residues. Germline CDR1 reads LNHDA; CDR2 reads SQIVND (reference sequence). Unmatched junction bases numbered 4, after V lost 5 bases and J lost 0 bases.

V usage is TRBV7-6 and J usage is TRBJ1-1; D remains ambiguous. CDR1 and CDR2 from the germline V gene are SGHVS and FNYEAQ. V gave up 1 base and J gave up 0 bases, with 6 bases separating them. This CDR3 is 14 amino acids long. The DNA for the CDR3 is TGTGCCAGCAGCTTAGTGGGCTTGAACACTGAAGCTTTCTTT. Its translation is CASSLVGLNTEAFF.

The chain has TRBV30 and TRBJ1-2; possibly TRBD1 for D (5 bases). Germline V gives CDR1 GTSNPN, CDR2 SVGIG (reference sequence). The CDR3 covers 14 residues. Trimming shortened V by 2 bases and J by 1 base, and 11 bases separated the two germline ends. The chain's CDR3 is CAWSWGGVNYGYTF. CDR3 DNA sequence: TGTGCCTGGAGTTGGGGGGGAGTTAACTATGGCTACACCTTC. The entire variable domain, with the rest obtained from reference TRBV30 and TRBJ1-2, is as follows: SQTIHQWPATLVQPVGSPLSLECTVEGTSNPNLYWYRQAAGRGLQLLFYSVGIGQISSEVPQNLSASRPQDRQFILSSKKLLLSDSGFYLCAWSWGGVNYGYTFGSGTRLTVV.

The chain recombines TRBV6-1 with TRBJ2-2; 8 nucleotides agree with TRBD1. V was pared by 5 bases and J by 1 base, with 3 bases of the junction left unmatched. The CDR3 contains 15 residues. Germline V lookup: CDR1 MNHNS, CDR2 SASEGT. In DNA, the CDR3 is TGTGCCAGCAGTCGGACAGGGATGAACACCGGGGAGCTGTTTTTT. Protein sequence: CASSRTGMNTGELFF.

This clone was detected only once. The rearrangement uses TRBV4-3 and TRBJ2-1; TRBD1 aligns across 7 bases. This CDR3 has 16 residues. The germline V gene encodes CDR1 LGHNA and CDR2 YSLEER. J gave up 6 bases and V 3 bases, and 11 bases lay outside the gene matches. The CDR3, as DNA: TGCGCCAGCAGCCATGAATCGGGACAGAGAGGCAATGAGCAGTTCTTC. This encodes CASSHESGQRGNEQFF.

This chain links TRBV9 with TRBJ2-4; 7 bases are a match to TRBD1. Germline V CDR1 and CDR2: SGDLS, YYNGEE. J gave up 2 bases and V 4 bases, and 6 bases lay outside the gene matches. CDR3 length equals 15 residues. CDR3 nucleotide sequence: TGTGCCAGCAGCCCCCGGGACAGCTCCAAAAACATTCAGTACTTC. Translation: CASSPRDSSKNIQYF.

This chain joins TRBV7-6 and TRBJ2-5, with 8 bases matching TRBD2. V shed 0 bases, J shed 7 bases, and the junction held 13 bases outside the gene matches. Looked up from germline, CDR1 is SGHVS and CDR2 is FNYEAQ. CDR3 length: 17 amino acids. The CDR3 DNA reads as TGTGCCAGCAGCTTAGCGCGGGTAGCGGCCGCGGGGGGGACCCAGTACTTC. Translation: CASSLARVAAAGGTQYF.

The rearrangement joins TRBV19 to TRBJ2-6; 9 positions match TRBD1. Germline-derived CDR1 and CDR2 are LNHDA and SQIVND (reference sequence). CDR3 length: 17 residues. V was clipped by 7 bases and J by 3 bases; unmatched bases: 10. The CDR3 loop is CASIAGTGFFGANVLTF. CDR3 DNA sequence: TGTGCCAGTATTGCGGGGACAGGGTTTTTTGGGGCCAACGTCCTGACTTTC.

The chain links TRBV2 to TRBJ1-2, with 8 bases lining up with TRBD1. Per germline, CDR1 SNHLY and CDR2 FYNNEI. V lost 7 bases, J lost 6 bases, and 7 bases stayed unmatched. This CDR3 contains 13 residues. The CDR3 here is CASIRTGINGYTF. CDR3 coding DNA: TGTGCCAGCATTCGGACAGGGATTAATGGCTACACCTTC.

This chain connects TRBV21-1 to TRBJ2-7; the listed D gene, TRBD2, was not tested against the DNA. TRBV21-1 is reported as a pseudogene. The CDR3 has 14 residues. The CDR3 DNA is TGTGCCAGCAGCATCCCGGGATTGGGTTACGAGCAGTACTTC. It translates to CASSIPGLGYEQYF.

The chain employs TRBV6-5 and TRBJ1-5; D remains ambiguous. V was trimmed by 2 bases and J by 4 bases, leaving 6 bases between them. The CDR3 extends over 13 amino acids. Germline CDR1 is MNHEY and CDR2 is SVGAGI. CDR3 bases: TGTGCCAGCAGTTACGGCCAAAATCAGCCCCAGCATTTT. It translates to CASSYGQNQPQHF.

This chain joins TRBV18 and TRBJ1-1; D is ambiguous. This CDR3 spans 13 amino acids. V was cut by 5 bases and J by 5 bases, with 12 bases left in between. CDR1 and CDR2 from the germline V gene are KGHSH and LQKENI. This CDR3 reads CASSSVVVTEAFF. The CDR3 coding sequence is TGTGCCAGCTCATCCGTCGTCGTGACTGAAGCTTTCTTT.

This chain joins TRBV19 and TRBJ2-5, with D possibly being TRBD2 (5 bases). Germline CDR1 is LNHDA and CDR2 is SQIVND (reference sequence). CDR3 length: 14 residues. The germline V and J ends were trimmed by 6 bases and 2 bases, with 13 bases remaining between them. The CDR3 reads CASRINGLQETQYF. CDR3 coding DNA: TGTGCCAGTAGAATAAATGGACTTCAAGAGACCCAGTACTTC. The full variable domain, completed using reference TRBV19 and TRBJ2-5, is DGGITQSPKYLFRKEGQNVTLSCEQNLNHDAMYWYRQDPGQGLRLIYYSQIVNDFQKGDIAEGYSVSREKKESFPLTVTSAQKNPTAFYLCASRINGLQETQYFGPGTRLLVL.